This T cell receptor beta chain appears in the sequencing data of a study of blood T cell repertoires in COVID-19. The wider study: The United States, Italy and Spain provided the acute and convalescent COVID-19 samples.

CDR1 is KGHSH and CDR2 is LQKENI in the germline V gene. V dropped 3 bases and J dropped 15 bases, with 15 bases sitting between them. The CDR3 loop spans 12 amino acids. The authors' processing: Using reference gene primer amplification, nucleated cell counts were estimated. Data came from immunoSEQ multiplex PCR; TCRdb stores just in-frame clones and leaves some out. V, J and clone size derive from that table, while D and trimming were established from the DNA sequence. The repertoire includes some 260,000 clones, about 91% of them detected once, and more than 1.2% sits in the top ten. Input material: peripheral blood. This clonotype was sampled from a man of 80 years or more with acute or convalescent COVID-19. The chain combines TRBV18 with TRBJ2-1, with D possibly TRBD1 on 5 matching bases. CDR3 region: CASSPRSREPFF. CDR3 DNA: TGTGCCAGCTCACCCAGGTCCAGGGAACCGTTCTTC.